One sample yielded the 14 T cell receptor beta chains listed below, sequenced in a study of tumor and adjacent non-tumor tissue in lung cancer. Three rounds of nested PCR, following a modified ARM-PCR protocol, produced the TCRbeta library. TCRdb independently ran MiXCR on the multiplex PCR reads; one entry per CDR3 protein. Found here are fewer than 85,000 distinct CDR3 sequences, 55% to 85% of them singletons; the top ten hold 28%. No cell sorting was done before RNA was extracted from the tissue. The sequencing sample was made of lung tumor tissue. These receptors were collected from a man aged 60 to 75 with non-small cell lung cancer.

As for this clonotype: A clone one base away is much larger, so this may be a read error. This rearrangement joins TRBV20-1 to TRBJ2-3; D possibly matches TRBD1 or TRBD2 (5 bases each). The CDR3 loop spans 16 amino acids. The V end lost 0 bases, the J end lost 8 bases, and 21 bases lay between the germline ends. Germline-derived CDR1 and CDR2 are DFQATT and SNEGSKA (reference sequence). CDR3 in amino acids: CSARDLFGARIGTQYF. The CDR3 bases are TGCAGTGCTAGAGATTTGTTCGGGGCTCGCATAGGTACGCAGTATTTT.

This clonotype was found a few times. The CDR3 end shows no conserved phenylalanine or tryptophan, and so a read error is likely. The gene calls are TRBV20-1 and TRBJ2-7, with 7 positions matching TRBD1. Germline CDR1 DFQATT, CDR2 SNEGSKA (reference sequence). The CDR3 sequence is 12 residues long. CDR3 DNA: TGTAGTGTGAGGGACAGACCCGACGAGCAGTACCTC. Translation gives CSVRDRPDEQYL.

Comment on this clonotype: Being one base from a much bigger clone, this may be a read error. The chain recombines TRBV5-6 with TRBJ1-1; tentative D call: TRBD1 (6 bases). Germline V gene lookup returns CDR1 SGHDT and CDR2 YYEEEE. CDR3 length: 14 residues. This CDR3 is CASNLGGGGTEAFF. The DNA for the CDR3 is TGTGCCAGCAACTTGGGAGGGGGAGGCACTGAAGCTTTCTTT.

To note about this clonotype: A read error may explain this, as a much larger clone is one base away. The chain couples TRBV5-1 to TRBJ2-1; 9 nucleotides line up with TRBD2. CDR3 length equals 16 residues. Germline loops: CDR1 SGHRS, CDR2 YFSETQ. This CDR3 reads CTSSLPTSGVYNEQFF. CDR3 nucleotide sequence: TGCACCAGCAGCTTGCCGACTAGCGGAGTCTACAATGAGCAGTTCTTC.

The V and J genes are TRBV5-1 and TRBJ2-5; 7 bases fit TRBD1. Germline V gene data show CDR1 as SGHRS and CDR2 as YFSETQ. The CDR3 spans 14 residues. The V segment lost 3 bases and the J segment 1 base; nucleotides outside the gene matches: 3. CDR3 region: CASSSGQVQETQYF. CDR3 in DNA: TGCGCCAGCAGCTCAGGACAGGTCCAAGAGACCCAGTACTTC.

The rearrangement links TRBV28 to TRBJ1-1, with unresolved D. The CDR3 sequence is 13 residues long. The germline CDR1 and CDR2 sequences are MDHEN and SYDVKM. V was shortened by 10 bases and J by 2 bases, with 14 bases between the two germline ends. CDR3 coding DNA: TGTGCCAACTGCCGGCGGAGTAACACTGAAGCTTTCTTT. Amino acid sequence: CANCRRSNTEAFF.

Of note for this clonotype: Sequence at one end of the junction differs from germline and may be a read error. V and J are TRBV29-1 and TRBJ1-5, with D hard to call. The CDR3 totals 13 residues. Germline V gene lookup returns CDR1 SQVTM and CDR2 ANQGSEA. The CDR3 is CSLISNGNQPQHF. CDR3 nucleotide sequence: TGCAGCCTTATCAGTAATGGCAATCAGCCACAGCATTTT.

Comments on this clonotype: Relative to the germline gene, one junction end is altered; a read error may explain this. Here the CDR3 DNA reads TGTGCAAGCAGTAGGGGGGGCTATGGCTACGCCTTC. Its protein is CASSRGGYGYAF. J is TRBJ1-2 and V is TRBV12-3 or TRBV12-4, with a weak D call TRBD1 (6 bases). The CDR3 runs 12 residues.

Concerning this clonotype itself: The junction departs from germline at one end; a sequencing error may be responsible. The chain uses TRBV20-1 and TRBJ2-2, with 11 bases aligning to TRBD2. Germline V gene data show CDR1 as DFQATT and CDR2 as SNEGSKA (reference sequence). The CDR3 runs 16 residues. As DNA, the CDR3 is TGCAATGCTACTTTAGCGGGAGGGCCGGAGACCCCGGAGCTGTTTTTT. Its translation is CNATLAGGPETPELFF.

Concerning this clonotype itself: One end of the junction is discordant with germline, which a read error may explain. This rearrangement joins TRBV20-1 to TRBJ2-5, with 12 nucleotides matching TRBD2. The CDR3 contains 15 residues. The germline V gene has CDR1 DFQATT and CDR2 SNEGSKA (reference sequence). The DNA of the CDR3 is TGCAGTGCTTCCTTCGTACTAGCGGGAGGCGAGACCCAGCACTTC. Its protein is CSASFVLAGGETQHF.

The rearrangement uses TRBV20-1 and TRBJ2-5; no clear D. The V end was cut by 2 bases, the J end by 0 bases, with 13 bases between. Germline CDR1 reads DFQATT; CDR2 reads SNEGSKA (reference sequence). The CDR3 totals 15 residues. CDR3 nucleotides: TGCAGTGCTAGATATCCCCGAAAGAACCAAGAGACCCAGTACTTC. Its protein is CSARYPRKNQETQYF.

The CDR3 nucleotides read TGCAGCGTTCGGACAGGGGAGACCCAGTACTTC. This encodes CSVRTGETQYF. The V and J genes are TRBV29-1 and TRBJ2-5; 8 bases are shared with TRBD1. J lost 5 bases, V lost 5 bases, and 1 base had no gene match. CDR3 length: 11 residues. Germline V gene data show CDR1 as SQVTM and CDR2 as ANQGSEA.

Of note for this clonotype: The junction does not match germline at one end; this may be a read error. The chain has TRBV11-2 and TRBJ1-1; D is undetermined. The germline V gene has CDR1 SGHAT and CDR2 FQNNGV. CDR3 size: 14 residues. The CDR3 bases are TGTGCCAGCAGCTCGGATCTCCTGGGCGCTGAAGATTTCTTT. Its protein product is CASSSDLLGAEDFF.

The table lists this clonotype with a few counts. The chain links TRBV7-9 to TRBJ2-3; no clear D. CDR1 is SEHNR, CDR2 FQNEAQ, per germline (reference sequence). The V end was cut by 1 base, the J end by 2 bases, with 10 bases between. This CDR3 has 15 amino acids. The CDR3 sequence is CASSLVGLNTDTQYF. The DNA for the CDR3 is TGTGCCAGCAGCTTAGTAGGGCTTAACACAGATACGCAGTATTTT.